This TCR beta chain comes out of a study of cytomegalovirus exposure and HLA in healthy donors. The length of the CDR3 is 13 residues. The V gene end was trimmed by 5 bases and the J gene end by 9 bases; junction bases not matched to a gene: 7. From germline, CDR1 is LNHDA and CDR2 SQIVND (reference sequence). This PCR relied on a set of 60 Vbeta primers and 13 Jbeta primers. Method: immunoSEQ multiplex PCR; TCRdb's copy keeps in-frame clones and lacks some. The sample has approximately 140,000 clones, around four fifths seen once. The sample taken for sequencing was PBMCs. This chain uses TRBV19 with TRBJ2-1; 7 bases are a match to TRBD2. This receptor was identified in a boy aged 10-17 years in good health and CMV-seronegative. The CDR3 reads CASSERDYLEQFF. CDR3 nucleotides: TGTGCCAGTAGTGAGCGGGATTATCTTGAGCAGTTCTTC.